This entry is about one TCR beta chain. The data originate from a study of T cell changes during pregnancy in multiple sclerosis. The data were produced by immunoSEQ multiplex PCR, yet TCRdb's version contains in-frame clones alone and is incomplete. The top ten clones hold about 1.5% of a sample with 40,000 to 55,000 clones, 75% to 90% of them seen once. This CDR3 spans 15 amino acids. The V gene's germline CDR1 is SGHAT and CDR2 FQNNGV. V shed 4 bases and J shed 6 bases, with 18 bases lying between them. This TCR derives from a female donor in good health, enrolled as a control in a pregnancy study. The V and J genes are TRBV11-2 and TRBJ1-2; D perhaps matches TRBD1 (5 bases). The sequencing here drew on peripheral blood, taken in the first trimester of pregnancy. In nucleotides, the CDR3 is TGTGCCAGCAGCTCCCTAAAGACGTCGGGGGATGGCTACACCTTC. The encoded protein is CASSSLKTSGDGYTF.